The clone carrying this T cell receptor (beta chain) has more than one count but fewer than ten. As yet, its antigen is unknown. This entry is derived from a study of T-cell memory formation after mild COVID-19. Findings of the study overall: Contracting clones from day 15 to 85 showed balanced CD4/CD8; later expanders favored CD4+.

The length of the CDR3 is 11 residues. The V end lost 6 bases, the J end lost 7 bases, and 9 bases lay between the germline ends. Constant-segment primers served in 5'RACE that generated TCR alpha and TCR beta cDNA libraries bearing sample barcodes and UMIs. From the 5' RACE reads, TCRdb called clonotypes with MiXCR, one entry per CDR3 protein. The profile shows fewer than 150,000 distinct CDR3 sequences, approximately 6.3% of them singletons. The rearrangement joins TRBV12-3 or TRBV12-4 to TRBJ2-5; D gene ambiguous. The source is an adult woman who had mild COVID-19 (a few samples of this study predate the infection). Cell type and time point are not known. The sequenced sample consisted of PBMCs or a T cell subset sorted from them (not recorded which). CDR3 region: CASSSFGTQYF. CDR3 bases: TGTGCCAGCAGCTCCTTTGGGACCCAGTACTTC.